The TCR beta chain under discussion was sequenced for a study of CD8 T cells in ankylosing spondylitis. TCRdb processed the 5' RACE reads anew with MiXCR; each CDR3 protein has one entry. The sample lists more than 650,000 distinct CDR3 sequences; roughly 10% were seen once. On this clonotype: Its cognate antigen is unknown.

Germline V gives CDR1 LGHNA, CDR2 YSLEER. The CDR3 is 16 residues long. Trimming took 1 base from V and 0 from J, leaving 10 bases between them. Overall study findings and caveats: Blood of patients with ankylosing spondylitis appeared to be characterized by a TCR beta motif of eight highly homologous variants.

The TCR originated in a male donor with ankylosing spondylitis. The J gene is TRBJ2-1, the V gene TRBV4-3, with D hard to call. Sequenced input: blood, either unsorted or a sorted T cell fraction (not recorded which). The CDR3 loop reads CASSQALPSSYNEQFF. The CDR3 nucleotides are TGCGCCAGCAGCCAAGCCCTACCTAGCTCCTACAATGAGCAGTTCTTC.